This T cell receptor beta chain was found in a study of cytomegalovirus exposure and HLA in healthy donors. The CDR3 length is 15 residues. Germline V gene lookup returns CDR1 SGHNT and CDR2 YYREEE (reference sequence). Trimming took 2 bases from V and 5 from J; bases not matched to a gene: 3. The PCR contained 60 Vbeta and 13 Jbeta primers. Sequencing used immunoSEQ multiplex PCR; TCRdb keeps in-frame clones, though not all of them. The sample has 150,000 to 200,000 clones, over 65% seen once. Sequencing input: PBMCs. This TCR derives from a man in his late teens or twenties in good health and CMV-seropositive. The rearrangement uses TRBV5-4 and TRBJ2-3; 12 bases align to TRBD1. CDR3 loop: CASSFRDRGQDTQYF. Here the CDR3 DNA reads TGTGCCAGCAGCTTCCGGGACAGGGGGCAAGATACGCAGTATTTT.